This entry lists 11 T cell receptor beta chains sequenced from one sample in a study of Tregs in tolerant kidney transplant recipients. The method was immunoSEQ multiplex PCR; TCRdb's version includes in-frame clones alone and lacks a portion of them. This sample lists around 48,000 clones; its ten largest clones have about 0.85%. Source: CD4+ T cells from blood, taken before the transplant. The receptors derive from a human donor who received a combined kidney and bone marrow transplant.

Considering frequency, this clone is medium-sized (0.01 to 0.1%). The read terminates 3 residues ahead of where the CDR3 ends, so the germline J gene completes it. This chain joins TRBV4-2 and TRBJ2-1, with 10 bases identical to TRBD2. The length of the CDR3 is 20 residues. Per the germline V gene, CDR1 is LGHNA and CDR2 is YNFKEQ. The V segment lost 3 bases and the J segment 0 bases; nucleotides outside the gene matches: 14. CDR3 amino acids: CASSHSLGTSARSSYNEQFF. The sequenced part of the CDR3 DNA is TGTGCCAGCAGCCATAGCCTAGGGACTAGCGCCAGGAGCTCCTACAATGAG.

Concerning this clone itself: The CDR3 extends 3 residues past the end of the read, so its final part is completed from the germline J gene. V usage is TRBV5-4 and J usage is TRBJ2-7, with TRBD2 as a possible D gene (5 bases). With 2 bases removed from V and 0 bases from J, the gap between germline ends came to 9 bases. The length of the CDR3 is 14 residues. Germline-derived CDR1 and CDR2 are SGHNT and YYREEE (reference sequence). The sequenced part of the CDR3 DNA is TGTGCCAGCAGCTTCAATGAGGGCTCCTACGAG. Amino acids: CASSFNEGSYE. The complete CDR3 reads CASSFNEGSYEQYF. Filled out from reference TRBV5-4 and TRBJ2-7, the complete variable domain reads ETGVTQSPTHLIKTRGQQVTLRCSSQSGHNTVSWYQQALGQGPQFIFQYYREEENGRGNFPPRFSGLQFPNYSSELNVNALELDDSALYLCASSFNEGSYEQYFGPGTRLTVT.

With respect to this clone: The read gets to within 3 residues of the CDR3 end, and the germline J gene fills in the rest. The chain couples TRBV2 to TRBJ2-7; D gene uncertain. CDR1 and CDR2 from the germline V gene are SNHLY and FYNNEI. CDR3 length: 14 amino acids. Trimming took off 10 bases at V and 2 bases at J, with 18 bases between the two ends. CDR3 residues: CANHLRSNPYEQYF. The part of the CDR3 DNA that was read is TGTGCCAACCACCTGAGGTCAAACCCCTACGAG.

Comments on this clone: Read coverage stops 3 residues before the CDR3 terminus; the germline J gene supplies the remainder. J is TRBJ2-3 and V is TRBV5-1; D may be TRBD1 (6 bases). CDR3 size: 16 residues. V was trimmed by 3 bases and J by 0 bases, leaving 14 bases between them. From germline, CDR1 is SGHRS and CDR2 YFSETQ. CDR3 loop: CASSSSNRDSTDTQYF. The part of the CDR3 DNA that was read is TGCGCCAGCAGCTCTTCGAACAGGGACAGCACAGATACG.

Regarding this clone: The read falls 3 residues short of the CDR3 end, and the missing part is taken from the germline J gene. The V call is TRBV7-2, the J call TRBJ2-7, with 8 bases matching TRBD2. This CDR3 has 14 amino acids. In germline, CDR1 is SGHTA, CDR2 FQGNSA. Trimming at V came to 6 bases and at J to 3 bases, leaving 7 bases not matched to a gene. The CDR3 here is CASRQAGVNYEQYF. The CDR3 bases that were read are TGTGCCAGCAGACAAGCGGGAGTCAACTACGAG.

With respect to this clone: The DNA ends 3 residues before the CDR3 does, and the rest of the CDR3 is filled in from the germline J gene. This chain connects TRBV19 to TRBJ2-1, with a weak D call TRBD1 (6 bases). With 6 bases removed from V and 0 bases from J, the gap between germline ends came to 15 bases. Germline V lookup: CDR1 LNHDA, CDR2 SQIVND (reference sequence). The CDR3 is 16 residues long. The sequenced CDR3 bases are TGTGCCAGTAGGCCGGACAGCACTAGCTCCTACAATGAG. Translation gives CASRPDSTSSYNE. The full CDR3 sequence reads CASRPDSTSSYNEQFF.

As concerns this clone: The read halts 3 residues ahead of the CDR3 end, with the missing end drawn from the germline J gene. This sequence joins TRBV20-1 and TRBJ2-7; 11 bases match TRBD2. Germline CDR1 is DFQATT and CDR2 is SNEGSKA (reference sequence). This CDR3 contains 15 residues. With V trimmed by 0 bases and J by 2 bases, 3 bases remained unmatched. CDR3: CSARDGSGRAYEQYF. The sequenced CDR3 bases are TGCAGTGCTAGAGACGGTAGCGGGAGGGCCTACGAG.

For this clone: The read terminates 3 residues before the CDR3 end, so the remaining end is supplied by the germline J gene. The chain recombines TRBV2 with TRBJ1-6; D unresolved. V lost 7 bases and J lost 4, with 11 bases in between. The germline CDR1 and CDR2 sequences are SNHLY and FYNNEI. The CDR3 spans 14 residues. The chain's CDR3 is CASMGVGYNSPLHF. The covered CDR3 bases are TGTGCCAGCATGGGCGTTGGATATAATTCACCC.

As concerns this clone: The read falls 3 residues short of the CDR3 end, and the missing part is taken from the germline J gene. This chain joins TRBV6-2 or TRBV6-3 and TRBJ2-5, with 9 nucleotides matching TRBD1. This CDR3 spans 13 amino acids. V dropped 10 bases and J dropped 5; count of bases not matched to a gene: 8. Germline CDR1 MNHEY, CDR2 SVGEGT. The chain's CDR3 is CATGTGYGETQYF. Partial CDR3 DNA: TGTGCCACCGGGACAGGGTACGGGGAGACC.

On this clone: Read coverage stops 3 residues before the CDR3 terminus; the germline J gene supplies the remainder. This rearrangement joins TRBV7-6 to TRBJ2-1, with 9 bases fitting TRBD2. This CDR3 region has 17 residues. CDR1 SGHVS and CDR2 FNYEAQ come from the germline V gene. The trim removed 1 base at V and 7 bases at J, leaving 11 bases unmatched. The CDR3 protein is CASSLVQRLAGPNEQFF. The covered CDR3 bases are TGTGCCAGCAGCTTAGTCCAAAGGCTAGCGGGACCAAATGAG. Full variable domain (remainder filled in from reference TRBV7-6 and TRBJ2-1): GAGVSQSPRYKVTKRGQDVALRCDPISGHVSLYWYRQALGQGPEFLTYFNYEAQQDKSGLPNDRFSAERPEGSISTLTIQRTEQRDSAMYRCASSLVQRLAGPNEQFFGPGTRLTVL.

Of note for this clone: The read halts 3 residues ahead of the CDR3 end, with the missing end drawn from the germline J gene. V is TRBV5-1 and J is TRBJ2-7; D might be TRBD2 (6 bases). The CDR3 is 14 residues long. CDR1 is SGHRS, CDR2 YFSETQ, per germline. Trimming removed 2 bases from V and 2 bases from J, with 11 bases in between. CDR3 residues: CASSFSSVTYEQYF. CDR3 DNA (partial): TGCGCCAGCAGCTTTTCTAGCGTAACCTACGAG.